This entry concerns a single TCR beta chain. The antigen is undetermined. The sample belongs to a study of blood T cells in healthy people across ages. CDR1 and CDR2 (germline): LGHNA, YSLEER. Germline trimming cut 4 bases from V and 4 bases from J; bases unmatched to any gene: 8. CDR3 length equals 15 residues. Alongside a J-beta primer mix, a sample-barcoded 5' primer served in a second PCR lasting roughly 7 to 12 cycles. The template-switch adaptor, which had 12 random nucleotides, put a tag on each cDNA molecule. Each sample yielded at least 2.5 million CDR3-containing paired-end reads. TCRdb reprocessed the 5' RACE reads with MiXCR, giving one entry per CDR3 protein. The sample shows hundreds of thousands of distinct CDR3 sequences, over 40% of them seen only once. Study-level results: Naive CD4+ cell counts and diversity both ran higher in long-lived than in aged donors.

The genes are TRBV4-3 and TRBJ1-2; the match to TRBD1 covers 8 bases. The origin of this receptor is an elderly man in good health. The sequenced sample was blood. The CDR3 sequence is CASSRTAGTGYGYTF. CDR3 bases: TGCGCCAGCAGCCGCACGGCCGGGACAGGCTATGGCTACACCTTC.